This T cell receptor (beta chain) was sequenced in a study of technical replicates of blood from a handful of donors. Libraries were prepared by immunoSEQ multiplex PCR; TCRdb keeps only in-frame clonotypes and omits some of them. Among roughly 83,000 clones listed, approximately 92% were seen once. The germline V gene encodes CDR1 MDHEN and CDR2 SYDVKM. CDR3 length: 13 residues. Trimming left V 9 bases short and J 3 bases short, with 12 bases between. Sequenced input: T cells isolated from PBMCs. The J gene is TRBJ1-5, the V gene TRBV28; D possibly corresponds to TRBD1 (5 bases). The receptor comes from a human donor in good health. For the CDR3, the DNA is TGTGCCAGTGGGTCAGGGATCAATCAGCCCCAGCATTTT. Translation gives CASGSGINQPQHF.